Shown below are 28 T cell receptor beta chains from a single sample sequenced in a study of shared clonotypes between healthy human individuals. The assay was immunoSEQ multiplex PCR, and TCRdb's table has in-frame clones only and misses some. The table includes roughly 2.6 million clones, 85% to 95% detected once. The sequencing input was naive CD4+ T cells sorted from blood. The subset denotes: CD45RA+ positively selected. Source of these receptors: a man aged 18 to 30 in good health.

This clone was observed once. The chain combines TRBV6-5 with TRBJ1-2, with D possibly TRBD1 on 6 matching bases. Germline V lookup: CDR1 MNHEY, CDR2 SVGAGI. The CDR3 runs 14 residues. V lost 4 bases, J lost 4 bases, and 13 bases lay in between. The CDR3 here is CASSFTGLGYGYTF. The CDR3 coding sequence is TGTGCCAGCAGTTTCACAGGGTTGGGCTATGGCTACACCTTC.

V is TRBV11-2 and J is TRBJ2-7; D is unresolved. Trimming took 5 bases from V and 3 from J, leaving 17 bases between them. Per germline, CDR1 SGHAT and CDR2 FQNNGV. This CDR3 has 15 residues. The CDR3 DNA sequence: TGTGCCAGCAGCCCAACCAGCAGGCCACTCTACGAGCAGTACTTC. Protein: CASSPTSRPLYEQYF.

V gene TRBV10-3 combines with J gene TRBJ2-1; maybe TRBD1 (6 bases). Trimming cost V 10 bases and J 0 bases, with 16 bases left between them. There are 15 residues in the CDR3. The V gene's germline CDR1 is ENHRY and CDR2 SYGVKD. CDR3: CASREGTTSYNEQFF. For the CDR3, the DNA is TGTGCCAGTCGGGAAGGGACAACCTCCTACAATGAGCAGTTCTTC.

Note on this clone: The sample holds other DNA sequences that translate to the same CDR3. V gene TRBV7-2 combines with J gene TRBJ2-7, with 8 nucleotides matching TRBD2. The V gene's germline CDR1 is SGHTA and CDR2 FQGNSA. There are 14 residues in the CDR3. V lost 1 base and J lost 2; bases outside the gene matches: 1. The CDR3 spells CASSLGGLAYEQYF. The CDR3, as DNA: TGTGCCAGCAGCTTAGGGGGACTAGCCTACGAGCAGTACTTC.

The chain recombines TRBV7-9 with TRBJ2-5, with TRBD1 identical over 7 bases. V dropped 5 bases and J dropped 5; count of bases not matched to a gene: 11. CDR1 and CDR2 from the germline V gene are SEHNR and FQNEAQ (reference sequence). This CDR3 spans 15 amino acids. CDR3 in amino acids: CASSRLTGSFETQYF. CDR3 bases: TGTGCCAGCAGCCGTTTGACAGGGTCGTTCGAGACCCAGTACTTC.

This clone was seen more than once but under ten times. This sequence joins TRBV21-1 and TRBJ1-5. TRBV21-1 is shown as a pseudogene. The CDR3 is 14 amino acids. The CDR3 coding sequence is TGTGCCAGCAGCAAAGCTCTCAGGACCGGCACACAGCATTTT. Translation: CASSKALRTGTQHF.

V gene TRBV28 combines with J gene TRBJ1-4; 8 nucleotides agree with TRBD1. CDR1 and CDR2 (germline): MDHEN, SYDVKM. This CDR3 is 14 amino acids long. The ends lost 4 bases at V and 8 bases at J; junction bases unmatched: 6. CDR3 amino acids: CASSSTGVVEKLFF. The DNA of the CDR3 is TGTGCCAGCAGTTCGACAGGGGTTGTCGAAAAACTGTTTTTT.

The V call is TRBV30, the J call TRBJ1-2; D is undetermined. From germline, CDR1 is GTSNPN and CDR2 SVGIG (reference sequence). This CDR3 comprises 10 residues. Trimming stripped 7 bases from V and 8 bases from J, with 11 bases between. The CDR3 loop is CASNERGYTF. Here the CDR3 DNA reads TGTGCCTCCAATGAGCGAGGCTACACCTTC. The complete variable domain, with remaining parts taken from reference TRBV30 and TRBJ1-2, reads SQTIHQWPATLVQPVGSPLSLECTVEGTSNPNLYWYRQAAGRGLQLLFYSVGIGQISSEVPQNLSASRPQDRQFILSSKKLLLSDSGFYLCASNERGYTFGSGTRLTVV.

As for this clone: The junction does not match germline at one end; this may be a read error. The chain employs TRBV25-1 and TRBJ2-1; tentatively, D is TRBD1 (7 bases). The CDR3 runs 14 residues. Germline V CDR1 and CDR2: MGHDK, SYGVNS. The CDR3 loop is CANSDRAGRNEQFF. DNA for the CDR3: TGTGCCAACAGTGACAGGGCGGGGAGAAATGAGCAGTTCTTC. Complete variable domain (other parts from reference TRBV25-1 and TRBJ2-1): EADIYQTPRYLVIGTGKKITLECSQTMGHDKMYWYQQDPGMELHLIHYSYGVNSTEKGDLSSESTVSRIRTEHFPLTLESARPSHTSQYLCANSDRAGRNEQFFGPGTRLTVL.

The V and J genes are TRBV19 and TRBJ1-2; 7 bases are a match to TRBD1. J gave up 8 bases and V 2 bases, and 17 bases lay outside the gene matches. CDR3 length: 17 amino acids. The germline V gene encodes CDR1 LNHDA and CDR2 SQIVND (reference sequence). CDR3 sequence reads: CASSINLLEGGGGGYTF. Here the CDR3 DNA reads TGTGCCAGTAGTATAAACCTTTTAGAAGGGGGCGGAGGAGGCTACACCTTC.

The V gene is TRBV27, the J gene TRBJ2-1, with TRBD2 identical over 7 bases. J lost 3 bases, V lost 2 bases, and 4 bases had no gene match. CDR3 size: 15 residues. In germline, CDR1 is MNHEY, CDR2 SMNVEV (reference sequence). This chain's CDR3 is CASSLDWTSYNEQFF. CDR3 bases: TGTGCCAGCAGTTTAGATTGGACTAGCTACAATGAGCAGTTCTTC.

This clone was counted a single time. As DNA, the CDR3 is TGTGCCAGCAGCGGTGGGACGAGGACTAGCGGGAGGCGATGGGATACGCAGTATTTT. Translating gives CASSGGTRTSGRRWDTQYF. V gene TRBV9 combines with J gene TRBJ2-3; 14 nucleotides align to TRBD2. CDR1 and CDR2 from the germline V gene are SGDLS and YYNGEE. The CDR3 is made up of 19 amino acids. J was trimmed by 6 bases and V by 3 bases; bases with no gene match: 15.

This clone came up once. The chain has TRBV30 and TRBJ2-5, with D tentatively TRBD1 or TRBD2 (5 bases each). The CDR3 totals 13 residues. V was clipped by 4 bases and J by 12 bases, with 21 bases between them. Germline V lookup: CDR1 GTSNPN, CDR2 SVGIG (reference sequence). As DNA, the CDR3 is TGTGCCTGGATAGGGTGGGGAGACAGTCCCAAGTACTTC. Translating gives CAWIGWGDSPKYF.

This chain uses TRBV6-5 with TRBJ1-1; possible D gene TRBD1, 5 bases. CDR3 length: 13 residues. V was pared by 10 bases and J by 2 bases, with 14 bases between. CDR1 is MNHEY, CDR2 SVGAGI, per germline. CDR3 bases: TGTGCCATCAGAGATCAGGGAAACACTGAAGCTTTCTTT. Translated, it gives CAIRDQGNTEAFF.

This clone came up a few times. The V gene is TRBV2, the J gene TRBJ1-3; D gene uncertain. V lost 3 bases to trimming and J lost 0 bases, with 6 bases between them. In germline, CDR1 is SNHLY, CDR2 FYNNEI. This CDR3 region has 14 residues. CDR3 loop: CASSEQISGNTIYF. In DNA form, the CDR3 reads TGTGCCAGCAGTGAGCAGATCTCTGGAAACACCATATATTTT. The variable domain in full, completed from reference TRBV2 and TRBJ1-3, reads EPEVTQTPSHQVTQMGQEVILRCVPISNHLYFYWYRQILGQKVEFLVSFYNNEISEKSEIFDDQFSVERPDGSNFTLKIRSTKLEDSAMYFCASSEQISGNTIYFGEGSWLTVV.

The gene calls are TRBV5-1 and TRBJ1-2; D gene unclear. CDR1 SGHRS and CDR2 YFSETQ come from the germline V gene. The CDR3 consists of 15 residues. Trimming took off 2 bases at V and 3 bases at J, with 14 bases between the two ends. DNA of the CDR3: TGCGCCAGCAGCTTAAATGGACGGGAGGACTATGGCTACACCTTC. Translating gives CASSLNGREDYGYTF.

This clone was recorded only once. Other DNA variants within this sample encode the same CDR3. CDR3 protein: CASTRSYEQYF. The CDR3 DNA reads as TGTGCCAGCACCCGATCCTACGAGCAGTACTTC. The rearrangement links TRBV6-1 to TRBJ2-7, with unresolved D. V was pared by 7 bases and J by 1 base, with 5 bases between. The CDR3 contains 11 residues. From germline, CDR1 is MNHNS and CDR2 SASEGT.

The gene calls are TRBV11-3 and TRBJ1-1; no firm D call. This CDR3 comprises 14 residues. V shed 4 bases and J shed 4 bases, with 13 bases lying between them. CDR1 is SGHNT, CDR2 YENEEA, per germline. The CDR3 loop reads CASSSSDQATEAFF. The CDR3 DNA is TGTGCCAGCAGCTCCTCGGACCAGGCCACTGAAGCTTTCTTT.

A word on this clone: The identical CDR3 is also encoded by other nucleotide sequences in the sample. The CDR3 reads CASSGDRRTGELFF. The CDR3 DNA reads as TGCGCCAGCAGCGGGGACCGCCGCACCGGGGAGCTGTTTTTT. The chain combines TRBV5-1 with TRBJ2-2; D tentatively fits TRBD1 or TRBD2 (5 bases each). Trimming pared 4 bases from V and 4 bases from J, leaving 11 bases between. Germline V lookup: CDR1 SGHRS, CDR2 YFSETQ. This CDR3 contains 14 residues.

The chain employs TRBV11-2 and TRBJ1-2; D perhaps matches TRBD1 (5 bases). Trimming stripped 5 bases from V and 2 bases from J, with 9 bases between. This CDR3 region has 13 residues. Germline lookup yields CDR1 SGHAT and CDR2 FQNNGV. This CDR3 reads CASSEQANYGYTF. The CDR3 nucleotides read TGTGCCAGCAGCGAACAGGCCAACTATGGCTACACCTTC.

Written as DNA, the CDR3 is TGTGCCAGCTCGCCCCCTTCAGGGGGCGCTGTCTATGGCTACACCTTC. This translates into CASSPPSGGAVYGYTF. This rearrangement joins TRBV18 to TRBJ1-2; 8 bases are a match to TRBD1. The germline V gene encodes CDR1 KGHSH and CDR2 LQKENI. The length of the CDR3 is 16 residues. V lost 6 bases and J lost 4; bases outside the gene matches: 13.

The V and J genes are TRBV15 and TRBJ2-3, with D unclear. Germline lookup yields CDR1 LNHNV and CDR2 YYDKDF (reference sequence). Trimming shortened V by 1 base and J by 5 bases, and 10 bases separated the two germline ends. The CDR3 runs 14 residues. CDR3 protein: CATSRATAGDTQYF. In nucleotides, the CDR3 is TGTGCCACCAGCAGAGCCACGGCCGGAGATACGCAGTATTTT.

Here the CDR3 DNA reads TGTGCCAGTAGTACCCCACTCGGGCAGGGGGCTAACTATGGCTACACCTTC. As protein: CASSTPLGQGANYGYTF. J is TRBJ1-2 and V is TRBV19, with 7 bases identical to TRBD1. The V gene's germline CDR1 is LNHDA and CDR2 SQIVND (reference sequence). V gave up 4 bases and J gave up 0 bases; unmatched junction bases: 11. The CDR3 length is 17 residues.

The gene calls are TRBV10-2 and TRBJ1-1; possible D gene TRBD1, 5 bases. Trimming removed 6 bases from V and 4 bases from J, with 18 bases in between. The CDR3 extends over 15 amino acids. The germline CDR1 and CDR2 sequences are WSHSY and SAAADI. CDR3 sequence: CASSGIGEGVTEAFF. CDR3 coding DNA: TGCGCCAGCAGCGGCATTGGTGAAGGGGTCACTGAAGCTTTCTTT.

The CDR3 bases are TGCGCCAGCAGCTTATCAGGAGGCGGTGGCACCGGGGAGCTGTTTTTT. Encoded protein: CASSLSGGGGTGELFF. The chain employs TRBV5-1 and TRBJ2-2; maybe TRBD2 (5 bases). This CDR3 is 16 amino acids long. Trimming took 2 bases from V and 4 from J, leaving 15 bases between them. Germline CDR1 reads SGHRS; CDR2 reads YFSETQ.

This chain uses TRBV5-8 with TRBJ2-7, with 8 bases identical to TRBD2. This CDR3 comprises 15 residues. The germline V gene has CDR1 SGHTS and CDR2 YDEGEE. With 5 bases clipped from V and 0 bases from J, the junction kept 7 bases outside the gene matches. The CDR3 reads CASRRREASSYEQYF. The DNA of the CDR3 is TGTGCCAGCAGGAGGCGGGAGGCCAGCTCCTACGAGCAGTACTTC.

The chain uses TRBV4-3 and TRBJ1-2; no definite D call. V was trimmed by 4 bases and J by 7 bases, leaving 7 bases between them. CDR3 length equals 11 residues. In germline, CDR1 is LGHNA, CDR2 YSLEER. CDR3 amino acids: CASSLKGGYTF. CDR3 nucleotide sequence: TGCGCCAGCAGCCTCAAGGGTGGCTACACCTTC.

The chain carries TRBV25-1 and TRBJ1-1; perhaps TRBD1 as D (5 bases). CDR3 length: 15 residues. Trimming removed 1 base from V and 5 bases from J, with 14 bases in between. Germline values: CDR1 MGHDK, CDR2 SYGVNS. The CDR3 DNA reads TGTGCCAGCAGTGAATGGGGGGGTGGCGTAACTGAAGCTTTCTTT. Protein sequence: CASSEWGGGVTEAFF. The full variable domain, completed using reference TRBV25-1 and TRBJ1-1, is EADIYQTPRYLVIGTGKKITLECSQTMGHDKMYWYQQDPGMELHLIHYSYGVNSTEKGDLSSESTVSRIRTEHFPLTLESARPSHTSQYLCASSEWGGGVTEAFFGQGTRLTVV.